This entry lists 14 T cell receptor beta chains sequenced from one sample in a study of T cells after yellow fever vaccination. MiXCR, applied by TCRdb to the 5' RACE reads, yields one record per CDR3 protein. Of approximately 510,000 distinct CDR3 sequences listed, about a fifth are singletons. Source: PBMCs, taken roughly 23 days after the first yellow fever vaccination. These receptor sequences come from a man between 18 and 29 years old who received the YFV17D yellow fever vaccine.

This clonotype occurred a few times. The genes are TRBV12-3 or TRBV12-4 and TRBJ2-1; 7 nucleotides match TRBD1. The CDR3 spans 15 residues. With 1 base clipped from V and 8 bases from J, the junction kept 8 bases outside the gene matches. Written as DNA, the CDR3 is TGTGCCAGCAGTTTAGGAGGGGGCAGGGGGTATGAGCAGTTCTTC. Translating it yields CASSLGGGRGYEQFF.

This clonotype has a handful of counts. V is TRBV4-1 and J is TRBJ1-1; D unclear. V gave up 0 bases and J gave up 5 bases, with 13 bases separating them. There are 15 residues in the CDR3. Germline values: CDR1 MGHRA, CDR2 YSYEKL. The CDR3 nucleotides read TGCGCCAGCAGCCAAGAGCAGTGGGGAGGGACTGAAGCTTTCTTT. Its translation is CASSQEQWGGTEAFF.

There are a few counts of this clonotype. The J gene is TRBJ1-4, the V gene TRBV5-6; 9 nucleotides align to TRBD1. Trimming at V came to 4 bases and at J to 2 bases, leaving 3 bases not matched to a gene. The CDR3 is 15 residues long. Germline CDR1 reads SGHDT; CDR2 reads YYEEEE. CDR3 in DNA: TGTGCCAGCAGCATACAGGGGGCCACTAATGAAAAACTGTTTTTT. Translating gives CASSIQGATNEKLFF.

The V and J genes are TRBV25-1 and TRBJ2-5; D perhaps matches TRBD1 (6 bases). Germline CDR1 and CDR2: MGHDK and SYGVNS. The CDR3 is 14 residues long. Between the trimmed V and J ends, which lost 2 bases and 5 bases, there was a span of 12 bases. The CDR3 sequence is CASSEIGGRETQYF. In DNA form, the CDR3 reads TGTGCCAGCAGTGAAATTGGGGGCAGGGAGACCCAGTACTTC. Supplemented by reference TRBV25-1 and TRBJ2-5, the full variable domain reads EADIYQTPRYLVIGTGKKITLECSQTMGHDKMYWYQQDPGMELHLIHYSYGVNSTEKGDLSSESTVSRIRTEHFPLTLESARPSHTSQYLCASSEIGGRETQYFGPGTRLLVL.

This chain joins TRBV19 and TRBJ1-1; a weak D match, TRBD1 (6 bases). The germline CDR1 and CDR2 sequences are LNHDA and SQIVND (reference sequence). The CDR3 spans 14 residues. V was trimmed by 9 bases and J by 2 bases, leaving 16 bases between them. CDR3 sequence reads: CASTRGAFNTEAFF. CDR3 coding DNA: TGTGCCAGCACCCGGGGGGCTTTTAACACTGAAGCTTTCTTT.

V and J are TRBV9 and TRBJ2-1; D remains unclear. Germline assignment: CDR1 SGDLS and CDR2 YYNGEE. CDR3 size: 14 residues. Trimming took 0 bases from V and 4 from J, leaving 8 bases between them. CDR3 in amino acids: CASSVAAEYNEQFF. CDR3 bases: TGTGCCAGCAGCGTAGCGGCGGAATACAATGAGCAGTTCTTC. Full variable domain (outside the CDR3, taken from reference TRBV9 and TRBJ2-1): DSGVTQTPKHLITATGQRVTLRCSPRSGDLSVYWYQQSLDQGLQFLIQYYNGEERAKGNILERFSAQQFPDLHSELNLSSLELGDSALYFCASSVAAEYNEQFFGPGTRLTVL.

This chain joins TRBV12-3 or TRBV12-4 and TRBJ2-1; the D gene is possibly TRBD2 (7 bases). The CDR3 spans 16 residues. The ends were cut back, 6 bases at V and 0 bases at J, with 15 bases in the middle. The CDR3, as DNA: TGTGCCAGCAGCCCGTGGGGAGGGGGCTCCTACAATGAGCAGTTCTTC. Translated: CASSPWGGGSYNEQFF.

V and J are TRBV7-9 and TRBJ2-1; either TRBD1 or TRBD2 may fit D (5 bases each). Germline V gives CDR1 SEHNR, CDR2 FQNEAQ (reference sequence). Trimming removed 5 bases from V and 2 bases from J, with 13 bases in between. This CDR3 comprises 15 residues. CDR3: CASSHSQGAYNEQFF. For the CDR3, the DNA is TGTGCCAGCAGCCACAGTCAGGGAGCCTACAATGAGCAGTTCTTC.

The V gene is TRBV5-1, the J gene TRBJ2-5; D possibly corresponds to TRBD2 (5 bases). The CDR3 is made up of 16 amino acids. Per the germline V gene, CDR1 is SGHRS and CDR2 is YFSETQ. Trimming took 1 base from V and 2 from J, leaving 15 bases between them. The CDR3 nucleotides are TGCGCCAGCAGCTTGCCGGCCCGGGATCCGCAAGAGACCCAGTACTTC. This sequence encodes CASSLPARDPQETQYF.

This clonotype was counted between two and nine times. The CDR3 coding sequence is TGTGCCAGCAGCTTGGATATAGGGGTTTCACCCCTCCACTTT. Amino acids: CASSLDIGVSPLHF. The chain joins TRBV5-6 to TRBJ1-6; perhaps TRBD1 as D (5 bases). With 0 bases removed from V and 9 bases from J, the gap between germline ends came to 10 bases. The CDR3 contains 14 residues. Germline assignment: CDR1 SGHDT and CDR2 YYEEEE.

CDR3 sequence (DNA): TGTGCCAGCGGAATAACAGGGAAGGGCTCTGGAAACACCATATATTTT. Translating it yields CASGITGKGSGNTIYF. This rearrangement joins TRBV7-2 to TRBJ1-3; perhaps TRBD1 as D (6 bases). Trimming removed 8 bases at V and 0 bases at J, with 17 bases between. In germline, CDR1 is SGHTA, CDR2 FQGNSA. The length of the CDR3 is 16 residues.

This clonotype occurred a few times. J is TRBJ2-3 and V is TRBV2, with a possible D match to TRBD2 (5 bases). The germline V and J ends were trimmed by 4 bases and 2 bases, with 10 bases remaining between them. Looked up from germline, CDR1 is SNHLY and CDR2 is FYNNEI. The CDR3 spans 14 residues. The CDR3 loop is CASSVRLATDTQYF. For the CDR3, the DNA is TGTGCCAGCAGTGTCCGCCTAGCCACAGATACGCAGTATTTT.

This clonotype was seen ten or more times. V usage is TRBV5-4 and J usage is TRBJ2-2; 8 nucleotides agree with TRBD2. After removal of 4 bases from V and 5 bases from J, the junction contained 7 bases not matched to a gene. Per the germline V gene, CDR1 is SGHNT and CDR2 is YYREEE (reference sequence). This CDR3 comprises 15 residues. The CDR3: CASSPRTSLTGELFF. The CDR3 coding sequence is TGTGCCAGCAGCCCGAGGACTAGCCTAACCGGGGAGCTGTTTTTT.

This clonotype was found a few times. This chain joins TRBV10-3 and TRBJ2-7; a possible D gene is TRBD2 (5 bases). Per the germline V gene, CDR1 is ENHRY and CDR2 is SYGVKD. V lost 7 bases and J 3 bases, leaving 13 bases between the germline ends. The length of the CDR3 is 13 residues. This CDR3 is CAITSGENYEQYF. The CDR3 DNA reads TGTGCCATCACCTCTGGGGAGAACTACGAGCAGTACTTC.